This TCR beta chain emerged from a study of blood T cell repertoires in COVID-19. At the level of the study: PBMCs, B-cell-depleted T cells, or T cells were the source of the cDNA or gDNA that made up the material.

V was pared by 5 bases and J by 9 bases, with 11 bases between. Germline loops: CDR1 SNHLY, CDR2 FYNNEI. The CDR3 runs 11 residues. Libraries were prepared by immunoSEQ multiplex PCR; TCRdb keeps only in-frame clonotypes and omits some of them. The sample has roughly 170,000 clones; around 85% are singletons. The sequencing sample was made of peripheral blood. This clonotype was sampled from a man between 65 and 79 years old with active or convalescent COVID-19. This sequence joins TRBV2 and TRBJ2-7; TRBD2 is a possible D gene (6 bases). Here the CDR3 reads CASSTTGGQYF. The CDR3 DNA sequence: TGTGCCAGCAGTACGACCGGGGGGCAGTACTTC.